The clone carrying this T cell receptor beta chain was counted between two and nine times. Its target is unknown. The germline V gene encodes CDR1 SGHDT and CDR2 YYEEEE. Trimming removed 2 bases from V and 4 bases from J, with 16 bases in between. This CDR3 has 16 residues. The data belong to a study of tumor-infiltrating lymphocytes in glioblastoma multiforme. Findings of the study overall: T cells were not sorted into functional subsets. TCR plus mutation findings rest on a single glioblastoma patient.

TCR beta libraries were built from RNA through three nested multiplex PCR rounds using modified ARM-PCR. A C-beta primer primed TCRB cDNA from about 0.5 ug RNA. These TCRB libraries lack any described unique molecular identifiers. TCRdb processed the multiplex PCR reads anew with MiXCR; each CDR3 protein has one entry. The sample consists of around 9,300 distinct CDR3 sequences, around two thirds of them appearing once. Sequenced sample: brain tumor tissue. This chain uses TRBV5-6 with TRBJ2-1; D is unresolved. The TCR originated in a male donor with glioblastoma. The CDR3 DNA sequence: TGTGCCAGCAGCTTTTTTGCGCAGGAACAGTACAATGAGCAGTTCTTC. It encodes CASSFFAQEQYNEQFF.